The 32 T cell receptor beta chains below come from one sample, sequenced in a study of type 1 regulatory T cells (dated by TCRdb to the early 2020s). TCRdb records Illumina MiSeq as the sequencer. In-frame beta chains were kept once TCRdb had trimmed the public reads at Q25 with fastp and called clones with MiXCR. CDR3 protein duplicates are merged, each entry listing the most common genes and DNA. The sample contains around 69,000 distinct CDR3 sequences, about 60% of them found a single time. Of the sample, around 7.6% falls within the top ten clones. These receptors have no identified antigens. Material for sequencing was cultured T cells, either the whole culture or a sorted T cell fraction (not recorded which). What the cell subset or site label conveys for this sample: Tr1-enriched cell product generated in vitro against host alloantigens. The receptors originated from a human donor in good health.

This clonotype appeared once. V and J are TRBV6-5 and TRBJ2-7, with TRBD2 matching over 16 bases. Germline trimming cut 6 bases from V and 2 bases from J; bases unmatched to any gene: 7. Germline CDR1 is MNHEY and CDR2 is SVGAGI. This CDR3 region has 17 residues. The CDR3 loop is CASRTGTSGRGTYEQYF. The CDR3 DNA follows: TGTGCCAGCAGAACCGGGACTAGCGGGAGGGGAACCTACGAGCAGTACTTC.

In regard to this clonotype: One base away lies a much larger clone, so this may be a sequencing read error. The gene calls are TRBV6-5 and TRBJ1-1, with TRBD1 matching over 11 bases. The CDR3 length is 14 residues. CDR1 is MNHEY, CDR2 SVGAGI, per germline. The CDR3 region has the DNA TGTACCAGCAGGGCAGGGACAGGGGGTAGTGAAGCTTTCTTT. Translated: CTSRAGTGGSEAFF.

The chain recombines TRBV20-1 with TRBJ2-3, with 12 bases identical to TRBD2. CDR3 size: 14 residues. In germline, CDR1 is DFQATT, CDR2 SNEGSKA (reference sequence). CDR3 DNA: TGCAGCCTGGAGGCTAGCGGGAGGGCAGATACGCAGTATTTT. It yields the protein CSLEASGRADTQYF.

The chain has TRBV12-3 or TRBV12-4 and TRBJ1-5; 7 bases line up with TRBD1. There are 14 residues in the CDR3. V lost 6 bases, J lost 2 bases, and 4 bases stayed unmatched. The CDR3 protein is CASRGTGGNQPQHF. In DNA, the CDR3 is TGTGCCAGCAGGGGAACAGGGGGCAATCAGCCCCAGCATTTT.

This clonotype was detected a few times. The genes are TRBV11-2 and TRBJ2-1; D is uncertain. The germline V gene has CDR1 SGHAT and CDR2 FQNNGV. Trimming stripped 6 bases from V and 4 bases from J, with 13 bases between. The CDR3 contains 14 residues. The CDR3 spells CASSYRPNYNEQFF. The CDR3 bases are TGTGCCAGCAGTTACCGACCGAATTACAATGAGCAGTTCTTC.

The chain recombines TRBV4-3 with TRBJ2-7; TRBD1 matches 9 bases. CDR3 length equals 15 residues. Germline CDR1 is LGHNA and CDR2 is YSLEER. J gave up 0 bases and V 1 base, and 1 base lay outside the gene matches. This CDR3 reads CASSQGGQGSYEQYF. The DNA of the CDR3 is TGCGCCAGCAGCCAAGGGGGACAGGGCTCCTACGAGCAGTACTTC.

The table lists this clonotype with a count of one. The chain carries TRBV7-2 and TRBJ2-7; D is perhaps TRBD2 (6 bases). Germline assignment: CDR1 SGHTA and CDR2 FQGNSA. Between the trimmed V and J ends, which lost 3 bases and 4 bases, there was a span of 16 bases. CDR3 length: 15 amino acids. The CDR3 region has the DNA TGTGCCAGCAGCTTGGGACTCTCCTACGTTTACGAGCAGTACTTC. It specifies CASSLGLSYVYEQYF.

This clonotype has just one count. The CDR3 sequence: CASSEGRKNIQYF. CDR3 sequence (DNA): TGTGCCAGCAGCGAAGGACGAAAAAACATTCAGTACTTC. This chain connects TRBV7-2 to TRBJ2-4, with D unresolved. Looked up from germline, CDR1 is SGHTA and CDR2 is FQGNSA. The CDR3 spans 13 residues. The germline V and J ends were trimmed by 5 bases and 4 bases, with 9 bases remaining between them.

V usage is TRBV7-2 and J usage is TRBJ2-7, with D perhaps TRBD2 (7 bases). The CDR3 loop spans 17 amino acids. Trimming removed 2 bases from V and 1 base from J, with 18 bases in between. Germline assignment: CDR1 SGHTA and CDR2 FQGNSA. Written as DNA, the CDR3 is TGTGCCAGCAGCTTAATAAAAGCGGGGAGGGGGTCCTACGAGCAGTACTTC. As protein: CASSLIKAGRGSYEQYF. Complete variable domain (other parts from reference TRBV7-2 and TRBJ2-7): GAGVSQSPSNKVTEKGKDVELRCDPISGHTALYWYRQSLGQGLEFLIYFQGNSAPDKSGLPSDRFSAERTGGSVSTLTIQRTQQEDSAVYLCASSLIKAGRGSYEQYFGPGTRLTVT.

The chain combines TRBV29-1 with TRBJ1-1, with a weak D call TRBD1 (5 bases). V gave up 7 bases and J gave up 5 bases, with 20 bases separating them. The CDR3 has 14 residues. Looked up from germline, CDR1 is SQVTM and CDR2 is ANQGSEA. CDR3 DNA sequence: TGCAGCGGGCGTCAGCGGGGGTCATTTACTGAAGCTTTCTTT. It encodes CSGRQRGSFTEAFF.

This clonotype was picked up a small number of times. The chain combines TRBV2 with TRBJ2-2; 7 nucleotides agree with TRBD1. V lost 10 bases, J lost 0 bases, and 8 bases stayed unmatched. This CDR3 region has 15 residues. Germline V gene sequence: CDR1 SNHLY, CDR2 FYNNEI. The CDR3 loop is CATRKGAPNTGELFF. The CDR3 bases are TGTGCCACCCGTAAGGGGGCCCCGAACACCGGGGAGCTGTTTTTT.

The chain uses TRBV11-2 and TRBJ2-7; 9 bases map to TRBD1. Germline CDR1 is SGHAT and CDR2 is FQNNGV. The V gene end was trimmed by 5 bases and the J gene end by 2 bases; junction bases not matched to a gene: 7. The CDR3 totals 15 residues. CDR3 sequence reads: CASSEGTGPTYEQYF. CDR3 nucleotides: TGTGCCAGCAGCGAGGGGACAGGGCCTACCTACGAGCAGTACTTC.

The CDR3 here is CASSHGATPYEQYF. In nucleotides, the CDR3 is TGTGCCAGCAGCCATGGGGCCACTCCCTACGAGCAGTACTTC. V usage is TRBV7-9 and J usage is TRBJ2-7; weak D call: TRBD1 (5 bases). The ends were cut back, 5 bases at V and 2 bases at J, with 13 bases in the middle. The CDR3 is 14 residues long. The germline V gene encodes CDR1 SEHNR and CDR2 FQNEAQ (reference sequence).

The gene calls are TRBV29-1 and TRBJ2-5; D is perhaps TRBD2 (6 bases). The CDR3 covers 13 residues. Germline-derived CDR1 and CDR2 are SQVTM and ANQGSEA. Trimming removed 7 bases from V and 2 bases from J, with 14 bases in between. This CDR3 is CSATGLQQETQYF. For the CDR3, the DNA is TGCAGCGCAACGGGACTGCAACAAGAGACCCAGTACTTC.

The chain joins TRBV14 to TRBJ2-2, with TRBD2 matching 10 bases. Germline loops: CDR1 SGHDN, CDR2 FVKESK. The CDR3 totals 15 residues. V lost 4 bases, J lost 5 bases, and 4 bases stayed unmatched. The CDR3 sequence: CASSLASGGTGELFF. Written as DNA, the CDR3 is TGTGCCAGCAGCCTGGCTAGCGGGGGAACCGGGGAGCTGTTTTTT. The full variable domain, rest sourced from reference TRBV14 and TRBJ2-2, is EAGVTQFPSHSVIEKGQTVTLRCDPISGHDNLYWYRRVMGKEIKFLLHFVKESKQDESGMPNNRFLAERTGGTYSTLKVQPAELEDSGVYFCASSLASGGTGELFFGEGSRLTVL.

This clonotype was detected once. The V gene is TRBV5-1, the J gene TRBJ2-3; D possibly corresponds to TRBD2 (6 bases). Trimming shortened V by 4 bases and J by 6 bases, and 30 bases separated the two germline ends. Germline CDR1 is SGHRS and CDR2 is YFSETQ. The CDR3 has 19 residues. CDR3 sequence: CASSQQNPLAGSFSDTQYF. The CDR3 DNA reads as TGCGCCAGCAGCCAACAGAATCCTCTTGCCGGGAGCTTCTCCGATACGCAGTATTTT.

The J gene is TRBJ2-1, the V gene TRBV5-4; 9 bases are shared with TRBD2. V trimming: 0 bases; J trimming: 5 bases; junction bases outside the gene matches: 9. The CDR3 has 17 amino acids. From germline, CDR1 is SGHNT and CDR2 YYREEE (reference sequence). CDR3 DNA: TGTGCCAGCAGCTTGGATCCCTTGGTAGCGGGGGACAATGAGCAGTTCTTC. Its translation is CASSLDPLVAGDNEQFF.

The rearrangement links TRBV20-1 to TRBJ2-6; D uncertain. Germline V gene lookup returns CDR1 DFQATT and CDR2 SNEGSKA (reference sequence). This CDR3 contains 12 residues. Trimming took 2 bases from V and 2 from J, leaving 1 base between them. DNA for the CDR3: TGCAGTGCTAGACCTGGGGCCAACGTCCTGACTTTC. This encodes CSARPGANVLTF.

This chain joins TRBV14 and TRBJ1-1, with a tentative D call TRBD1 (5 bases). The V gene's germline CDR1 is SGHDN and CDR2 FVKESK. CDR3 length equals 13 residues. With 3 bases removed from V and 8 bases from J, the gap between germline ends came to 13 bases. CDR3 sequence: CASSHSGGTEAFF. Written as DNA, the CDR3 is TGTGCCAGCAGCCACAGCGGGGGGACCGAAGCTTTCTTT.

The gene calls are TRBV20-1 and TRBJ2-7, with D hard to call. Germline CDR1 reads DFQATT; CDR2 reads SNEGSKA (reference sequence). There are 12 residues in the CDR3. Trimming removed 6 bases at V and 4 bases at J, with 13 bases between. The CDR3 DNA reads TGCAGTGCGCACGGACGGTCGTACGAGCAGTACTTC. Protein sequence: CSAHGRSYEQYF.

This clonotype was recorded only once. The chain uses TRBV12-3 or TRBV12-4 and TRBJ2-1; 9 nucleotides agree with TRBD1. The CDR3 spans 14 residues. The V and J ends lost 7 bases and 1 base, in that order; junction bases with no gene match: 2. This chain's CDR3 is CASIQGASYNEQFF. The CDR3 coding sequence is TGTGCCAGCATACAGGGGGCTTCCTACAATGAGCAGTTCTTC.

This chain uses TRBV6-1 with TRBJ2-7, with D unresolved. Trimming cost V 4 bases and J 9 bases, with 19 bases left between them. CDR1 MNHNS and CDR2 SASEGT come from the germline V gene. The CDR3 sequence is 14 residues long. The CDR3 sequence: CASSVLGIGPSQYF. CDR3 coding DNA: TGTGCCAGCAGTGTCCTAGGTATCGGCCCATCGCAGTACTTC.

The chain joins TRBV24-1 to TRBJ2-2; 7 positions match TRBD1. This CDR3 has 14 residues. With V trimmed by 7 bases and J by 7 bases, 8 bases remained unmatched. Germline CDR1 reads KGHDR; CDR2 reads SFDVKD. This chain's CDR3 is CATSETGFGGELFF. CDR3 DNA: TGTGCCACCAGCGAGACAGGGTTCGGCGGGGAGCTGTTTTTT.

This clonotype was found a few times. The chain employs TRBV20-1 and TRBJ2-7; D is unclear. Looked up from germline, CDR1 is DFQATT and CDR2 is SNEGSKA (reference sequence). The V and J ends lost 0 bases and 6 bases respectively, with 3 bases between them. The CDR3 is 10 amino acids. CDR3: CSARDAEQYF. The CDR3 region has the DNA TGCAGTGCTAGAGATGCCGAGCAGTACTTC.

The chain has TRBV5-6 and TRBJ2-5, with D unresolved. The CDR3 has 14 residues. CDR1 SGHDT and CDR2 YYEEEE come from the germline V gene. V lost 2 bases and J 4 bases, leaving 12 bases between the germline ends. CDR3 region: CASSFGRLGETQYF. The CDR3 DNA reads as TGTGCCAGCAGCTTCGGACGACTGGGAGAGACCCAGTACTTC.

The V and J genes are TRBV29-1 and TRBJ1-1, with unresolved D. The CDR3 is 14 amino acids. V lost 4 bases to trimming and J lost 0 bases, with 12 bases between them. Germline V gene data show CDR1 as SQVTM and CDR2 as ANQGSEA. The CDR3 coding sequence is TGCAGCGTTGGCCTAGGGTCGGTGAACACTGAAGCTTTCTTT. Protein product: CSVGLGSVNTEAFF.

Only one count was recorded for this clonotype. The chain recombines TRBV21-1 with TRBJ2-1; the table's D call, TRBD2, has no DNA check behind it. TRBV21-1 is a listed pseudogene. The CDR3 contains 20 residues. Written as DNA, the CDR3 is TGTGCCAGCAGCAAACACAGGGACCCTAGGACTAGCGGAATCTACAATGAGCAGTTCTTC. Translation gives CASSKHRDPRTSGIYNEQFF.

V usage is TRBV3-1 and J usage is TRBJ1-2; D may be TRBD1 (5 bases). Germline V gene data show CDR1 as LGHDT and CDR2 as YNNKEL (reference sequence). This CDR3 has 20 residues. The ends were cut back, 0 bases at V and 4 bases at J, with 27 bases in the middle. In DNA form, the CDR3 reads TGTGCCAGCAGCCAAGATGTCCGCAGGGCTGTCCGTTCCACTTCCTATGGCTACACCTTC. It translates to CASSQDVRRAVRSTSYGYTF.

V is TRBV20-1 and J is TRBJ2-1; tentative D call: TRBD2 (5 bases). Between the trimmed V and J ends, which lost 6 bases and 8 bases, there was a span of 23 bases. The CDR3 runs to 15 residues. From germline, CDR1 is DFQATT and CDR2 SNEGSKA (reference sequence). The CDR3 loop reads CSAVVLAGLVDEQFF. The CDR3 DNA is TGCAGTGCCGTCGTACTGGCGGGCTTGGTCGATGAGCAGTTCTTC.

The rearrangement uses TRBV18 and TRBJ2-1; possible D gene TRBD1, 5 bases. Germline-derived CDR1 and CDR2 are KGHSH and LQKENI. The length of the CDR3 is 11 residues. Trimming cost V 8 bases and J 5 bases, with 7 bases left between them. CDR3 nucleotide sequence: TGTGCCAGCCAAGGGGACAATGAGCAGTTCTTC. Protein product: CASQGDNEQFF.

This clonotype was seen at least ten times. The CDR3: CASSGPLLNTEAFF. As DNA, the CDR3 is TGTGCCAGCAGTGGCCCGCTCTTGAACACTGAAGCTTTCTTT. The V call is TRBV28, the J call TRBJ1-1; D is uncertain. Trimming left V 5 bases short and J 0 bases short, with 10 bases between. This CDR3 is built from 14 residues. CDR1 is MDHEN, CDR2 SYDVKM, per germline. The full variable domain, completed using reference TRBV28 and TRBJ1-1, is DVKVTQSSRYLVKRTGEKVFLECVQDMDHENMFWYRQDPGLGLRLIYFSYDVKMKEKGDIPEGYSVSREKKERFSLILESASTNQTSMYLCASSGPLLNTEAFFGQGTRLTVV.

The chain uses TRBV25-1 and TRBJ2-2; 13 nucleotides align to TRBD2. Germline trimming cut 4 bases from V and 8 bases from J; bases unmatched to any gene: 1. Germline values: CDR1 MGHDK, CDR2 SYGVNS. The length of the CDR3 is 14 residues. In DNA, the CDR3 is TGTGCCAGCAGTGGACTAGCGGGAGGAGGGGAGCTGTTTTTT. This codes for CASSGLAGGGELFF.